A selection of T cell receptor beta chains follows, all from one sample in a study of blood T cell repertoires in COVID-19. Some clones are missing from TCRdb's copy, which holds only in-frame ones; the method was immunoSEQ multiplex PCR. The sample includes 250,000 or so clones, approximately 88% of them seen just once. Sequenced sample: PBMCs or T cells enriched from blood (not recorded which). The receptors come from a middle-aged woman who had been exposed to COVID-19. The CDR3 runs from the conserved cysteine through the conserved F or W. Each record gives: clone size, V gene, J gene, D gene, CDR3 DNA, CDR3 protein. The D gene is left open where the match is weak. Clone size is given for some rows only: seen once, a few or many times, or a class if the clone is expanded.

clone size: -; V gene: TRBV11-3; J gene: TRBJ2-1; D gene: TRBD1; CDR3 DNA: TGTGCCAGCAGCTTAGATGGACAGGGCGACAATGAGCAGTTCTTC; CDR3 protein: CASSLDGQGDNEQFF
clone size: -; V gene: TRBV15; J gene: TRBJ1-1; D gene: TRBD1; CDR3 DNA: TGTGCCACCAGCAGAACAGGGGGTAGGACTGAAGCTTTCTTT; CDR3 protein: CATSRTGGRTEAFF
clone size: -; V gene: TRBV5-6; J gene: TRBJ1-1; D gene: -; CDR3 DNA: TGTGCCAGCAGCTTGGGTGGGGCGCTTATGAACACTGAAGCTTTCTTT; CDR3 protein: CASSLGGALMNTEAFF
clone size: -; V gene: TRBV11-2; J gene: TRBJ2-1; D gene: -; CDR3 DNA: TGTGCCAGCAGCCATCCAGCAGGGGGGCCCTTACCACCCGCCGATGAGCAGTTCTTC; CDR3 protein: CASSHPAGGPLPPADEQFF
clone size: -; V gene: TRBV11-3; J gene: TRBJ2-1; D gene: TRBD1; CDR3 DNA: TGTGCCAGCAGCAACGACAGGGGTTTATACAATGAGCAGTTCTTC; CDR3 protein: CASSNDRGLYNEQFF
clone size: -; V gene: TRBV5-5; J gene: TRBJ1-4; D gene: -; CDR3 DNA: TGTGCCAGCAGCTTGGCCGTATCAACTAATGAAAAACTGTTTTTT; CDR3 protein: CASSLAVSTNEKLFF
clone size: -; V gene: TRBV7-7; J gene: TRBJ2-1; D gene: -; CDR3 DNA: TGTGCTAGCAGCTCAACAACAGCTGGTAGCTCCTACAATGAGCAGTTCTTC; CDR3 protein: CASSSTTAGSSYNEQFF
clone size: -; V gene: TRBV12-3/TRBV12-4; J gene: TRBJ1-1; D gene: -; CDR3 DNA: TGTGCCAGCACCTTCGGCCGGGGTGACGCTTTCTTT; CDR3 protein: CASTFGRGDAFF
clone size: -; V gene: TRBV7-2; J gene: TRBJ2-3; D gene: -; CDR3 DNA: TGTGCCAGCAGCTTAGGCGTCCTAGATACGCAGTATTTT; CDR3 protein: CASSLGVLDTQYF
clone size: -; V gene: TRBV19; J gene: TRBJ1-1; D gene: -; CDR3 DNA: TGTGCCAGTAGCAGTTCCGCGCGGGGGGCCTTTGGCACTGAAGCTTTCTTT; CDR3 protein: CASSSSARGAFGTEAFF
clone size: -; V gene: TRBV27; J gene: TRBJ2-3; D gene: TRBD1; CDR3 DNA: TGTGCCAGCAGTTTATCGGGTACAGGGGGAGGAAAGTATTTT; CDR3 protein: CASSLSGTGGGKYF
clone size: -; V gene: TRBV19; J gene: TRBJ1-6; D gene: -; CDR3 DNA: TGTGCCAGTCACCCGGGGGGCAGGGAGTCACCCCTCCACTTT; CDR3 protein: CASHPGGRESPLHF
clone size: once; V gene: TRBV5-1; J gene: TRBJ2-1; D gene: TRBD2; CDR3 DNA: TGTGCCAGCAGAACTAGCGGGAGGACACGGAATGAGCAGTTCTTC; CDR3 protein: CASRTSGRTRNEQFF
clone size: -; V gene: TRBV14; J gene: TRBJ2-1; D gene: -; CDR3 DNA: TGTGCCAGCAGCCTAGGAACGGGACTCCCCTTGAGGAATGAGCAGTTCTTC; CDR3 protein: CASSLGTGLPLRNEQFF
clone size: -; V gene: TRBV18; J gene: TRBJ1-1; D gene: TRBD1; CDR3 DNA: TGTGCCAGCTCACCAAGTCAGGGGGACGTGAACACTGAAGCTTTCTTT; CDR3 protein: CASSPSQGDVNTEAFF
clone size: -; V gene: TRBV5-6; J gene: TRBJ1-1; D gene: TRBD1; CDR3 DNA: TGTGCCAGCAGCTTGGTGACAGGGACCACTGAAGCTTTCTTT; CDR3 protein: CASSLVTGTTEAFF
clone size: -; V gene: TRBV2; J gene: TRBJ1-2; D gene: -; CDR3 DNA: TGTGCCAGCAGTGTGGGTATAAGGGGTGGCTACACCTTC; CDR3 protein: CASSVGIRGGYTF
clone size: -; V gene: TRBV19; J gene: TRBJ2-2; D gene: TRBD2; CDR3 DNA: TGTGCCAGTAGCTTTCAAACGGGACTAGCGGCATCCACCGGGGAGCTGTTTTTT; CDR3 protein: CASSFQTGLAASTGELFF
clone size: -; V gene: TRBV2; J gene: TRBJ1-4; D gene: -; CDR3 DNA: TGTGCCAGCACTCACCCCGGGGACTCAACTAATGAAAAACTGTTTTTT; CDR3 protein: CASTHPGDSTNEKLFF
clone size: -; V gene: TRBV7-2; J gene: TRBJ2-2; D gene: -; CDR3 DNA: TGTGCCAGCAGCCTAACAAGCGACACCGGGGAGCTGTTTTTT; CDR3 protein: CASSLTSDTGELFF
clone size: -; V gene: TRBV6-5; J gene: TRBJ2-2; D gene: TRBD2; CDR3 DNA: TGTGTCACGCGACTAGCGGGGGGATACACCGGGGAGCTGTTTTTT; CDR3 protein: CVTRLAGGYTGELFF
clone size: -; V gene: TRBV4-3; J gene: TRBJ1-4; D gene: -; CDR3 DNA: TGCGCCAGCAGCCAACGGAGTTCTAATGAAAAACTGTTTTTT; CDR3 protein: CASSQRSSNEKLFF
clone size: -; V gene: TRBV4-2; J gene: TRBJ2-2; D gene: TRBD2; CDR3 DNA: TGTGCCAGCAGCCAAGATTCTAGCGGGGGGTTTTCCGGGGAGCTGTTTTTT; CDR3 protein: CASSQDSSGGFSGELFF
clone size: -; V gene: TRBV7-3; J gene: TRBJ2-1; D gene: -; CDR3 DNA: TGTGCCAGCAGCTCCGGGTCTAACAATGAGCAGTTCTTC; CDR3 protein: CASSSGSNNEQFF